This TCR beta chain was sequenced during a study of metastatic and nonmetastatic thyroid tumors. The study's findings and limits: It was reported that TCR beta diversity was significantly higher in malignant thyroid tumors than benign nodules, in blood and tumor.

TCRdb re-called the PCR reads with MiXCR. The table lists approximately 24,000 clones, around 23% of them singletons. In this sample, this clone turned up many times. The antigen is undetermined. Different DNA sequences within this sample yield the same CDR3. There were no patients who had received any treatment before thyroid surgery. CDR3 length: 16 amino acids. Germline CDR1 SGHAT, CDR2 FQNNGV. After removal of 5 bases from V and 4 bases from J, the junction contained 7 bases not matched to a gene. This sequence was found in a male donor with papillary thyroid cancer or a benign thyroid nodule (not recorded which). Some clones in this sample may be carry-over from other donors' samples. The chain employs TRBV11-2 and TRBJ2-1; TRBD2 agrees at 11 bases. Sample: blood. DNA of the CDR3: TGTGCCAGCAGCCCTAAAATAGCGGGAGGGTACAATGAGCAGTTCTTC. It translates to CASSPKIAGGYNEQFF.